This T cell receptor (beta chain) emerged from a study of OX40 agonist ivuxolimab in advanced cancers. Study information: Ivuxolimab, an agonistic anti-OX40 (CD134) antibody, was given to patients.

Of note for this clone: Its antigen is unidentified.

Produced via immunoSEQ multiplex PCR; TCRdb's table is partial and in-frame only. Of tens of thousands of clones listed, roughly 90% are singletons. Study results and limitations: At 0.1 to 3.0 mg/kg, clonal expansion of CD4+ and CD8+ blood T cells had occurred by week 6.

The TCR comes from an adult with an advanced solid tumor such as melanoma, head and neck, liver or kidney cancer. Sequences were derived from CD4+ or CD8+ T cells sorted from blood, sampled in a trial of the OX40 agonist ivuxolimab.

Written as DNA, the CDR3 is TGTGCCAGCCAATCAACTTATAGCAATCAGCCCCAGCATTTT. Amino acids: CASQSTYSNQPQHF. The V gene is TRBV6-5, the J gene TRBJ1-5; D remains ambiguous. The length of the CDR3 is 14 residues. Germline CDR1 MNHEY, CDR2 SVGAGI. Trimming cost V 8 bases and J 0 bases, with 11 bases left between them.